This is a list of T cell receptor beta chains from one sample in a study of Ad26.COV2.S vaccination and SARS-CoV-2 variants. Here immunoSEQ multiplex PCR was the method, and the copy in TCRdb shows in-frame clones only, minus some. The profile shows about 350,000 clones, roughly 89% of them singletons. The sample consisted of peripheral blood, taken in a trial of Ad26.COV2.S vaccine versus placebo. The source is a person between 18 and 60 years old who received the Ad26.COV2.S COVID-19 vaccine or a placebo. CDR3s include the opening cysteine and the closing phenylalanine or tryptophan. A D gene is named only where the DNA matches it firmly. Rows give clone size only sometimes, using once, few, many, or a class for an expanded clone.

DNA: TGTGCCAGCAGTATAACTCCTGGGATTGAGTACTTC; CDR3: CASSITPGIEYF; D: NA; size: once; V: TRBV12-3/TRBV12-4; J: TRBJ2-5
DNA: TGCGCCAGCAGAATGGGGACTACCTCCTACGAGCAGTACTTC; CDR3: CASRMGTTSYEQYF; D: TRBD2; size: NA; V: TRBV5-1; J: TRBJ2-7
DNA: TGTGCCAGCAGTTACTCTCGGGAGGGGAAGGCAAAACTGTTTTTT; CDR3: CASSYSREGKAKLFF; D: NA; size: NA; V: TRBV6-5; J: TRBJ1-4
DNA: TGTGCCAGCAGTGAGGGGACAGGGGTAGCTCAGCCCCAGCATTTT; CDR3: CASSEGTGVAQPQHF; D: TRBD1; size: NA; V: TRBV6-1; J: TRBJ1-5
DNA: TGTGCCAGCAGCGTAGGGACAGGGGCGGTGAGCACTGAAGCTTTCTTT; CDR3: CASSVGTGAVSTEAFF; D: TRBD1; size: NA; V: TRBV9; J: TRBJ1-1
DNA: TGCGCCAGCAGCCAAGATCTCGGGGCGACGCAGTATTTT; CDR3: CASSQDLGATQYF; D: NA; size: NA; V: TRBV4-3; J: TRBJ2-3
DNA: TGTGCCAGCAGCTTTAGGACAGGGGCCTACAATGAGCAGTTCTTC; CDR3: CASSFRTGAYNEQFF; D: TRBD1; size: NA; V: TRBV11-2; J: TRBJ2-1
DNA: TGTGCCAGCAGCCCCCCCATAAGGGGAAGGGAAGAGACCCAGTACTTC; CDR3: CASSPPIRGREETQYF; D: NA; size: NA; V: TRBV7-2; J: TRBJ2-5
DNA: TGCGCCAGCAGCAATCCTAGCGACGAGACCCAGTACTTC; CDR3: CASSNPSDETQYF; D: NA; size: NA; V: TRBV5-1; J: TRBJ2-5
DNA: TGTGCCAGCAGTCCCTTCGGTTTTGGCAATCAGCCCCAGCATTTT; CDR3: CASSPFGFGNQPQHF; D: NA; size: NA; V: TRBV27; J: TRBJ1-5
DNA: TGTGCCAGCAGTCATAGCGGGGGGTACAATGAGCAGTTCTTC; CDR3: CASSHSGGYNEQFF; D: TRBD2; size: NA; V: TRBV6-5; J: TRBJ2-1
DNA: TGTGCCAGTAGTACCCAGGGGGCGCGCTATGGCTACACCTTC; CDR3: CASSTQGARYGYTF; D: TRBD1; size: NA; V: TRBV19; J: TRBJ1-2
DNA: TGCAGTGCTAGTAGCTCCCGGGGTGGCGATGAGCAGTTCTTC; CDR3: CSASSSRGGDEQFF; D: NA; size: NA; V: TRBV20-1; J: TRBJ2-1
DNA: TGTGCCAGCGTTTCGGGGAGGGACGAGACCCAGTACTTC; CDR3: CASVSGRDETQYF; D: TRBD2; size: NA; V: TRBV2; J: TRBJ2-5
DNA: TGTGCCAGCAGCCGCCACAGGGAGGCCCTCCACTTT; CDR3: CASSRHREALHF; D: NA; size: NA; V: TRBV6-2/TRBV6-3; J: TRBJ1-6
DNA: TGTGCCAGCAACGCTTGGACCCAGGGTTCTAACGGGGAGCTGTTTTTT; CDR3: CASNAWTQGSNGELFF; D: NA; size: NA; V: TRBV5-6; J: TRBJ2-2
DNA: TGTGCCTGGAGTGCTTCAGGGAATCAGCCCCAGCATTTT; CDR3: CAWSASGNQPQHF; D: NA; size: few; V: TRBV30; J: TRBJ1-5
DNA: TGTGCCAGCTCACCACCCGGGGGCGGCTACAATGAGCAGTTCTTC; CDR3: CASSPPGGGYNEQFF; D: NA; size: NA; V: TRBV18; J: TRBJ2-1
DNA: TGTGCCACCGCGGCGGGGAACGAAAAACTGTTTTTT; CDR3: CATAAGNEKLFF; D: NA; size: NA; V: TRBV15; J: TRBJ1-4
DNA: TGTGCCAGCAGTGACTCAGACTCCGTCGGGGAGCTGTTTTTT; CDR3: CASSDSDSVGELFF; D: NA; size: few; V: TRBV6-4; J: TRBJ2-2
DNA: TGTGCCAGCAGATTAGGGGGCGGCACTGAAGCTTTCTTT; CDR3: CASRLGGGTEAFF; D: TRBD1; size: NA; V: TRBV25-1; J: TRBJ1-1
DNA: TGTGCCAGCAGTTTAGGTCTAGCGGGAGCCTATGAGCAGTTCTTC; CDR3: CASSLGLAGAYEQFF; D: TRBD2; size: NA; V: TRBV28; J: TRBJ2-1
DNA: TGTGCCAGCAGCCAAGAGTGGACTAGCGGGAGTTGGAATGAGCAGTTCTTC; CDR3: CASSQEWTSGSWNEQFF; D: TRBD2; size: NA; V: TRBV14; J: TRBJ2-1
DNA: TGCGCCAGCGGGGAGACTGAGACAGGCTCTGGGGCCAACGTCCTGACTTTC; CDR3: CASGETETGSGANVLTF; D: NA; size: NA; V: TRBV5-1; J: TRBJ2-6
DNA: TGTGCCAGCAGCTCTTCCGGGACAGGCTATGGCTACACCTTC; CDR3: CASSSSGTGYGYTF; D: TRBD1; size: NA; V: TRBV4-2; J: TRBJ1-2
DNA: TGTGCCAGCAGCCCCAGGGCTAGCGGACATGAAGAGACCCAGTACTTC; CDR3: CASSPRASGHEETQYF; D: TRBD2; size: NA; V: TRBV14; J: TRBJ2-5
DNA: TGTGCCAGCCGCCGACTAGCGCCGATCTACGAGCAGTACTTC; CDR3: CASRRLAPIYEQYF; D: TRBD2; size: NA; V: TRBV2; J: TRBJ2-7
DNA: TGTGCCAGCAGCTTGTGGGGCAGGATTTACAGCTTTAGCAATCAGCCCCAGCATTTT; CDR3: CASSLWGRIYSFSNQPQHF; D: NA; size: NA; V: TRBV5-4; J: TRBJ1-5
DNA: TGTGCCAGCTCCTTTCTCAGGGCAGGGAACACTGAAGCTTTCTTT; CDR3: CASSFLRAGNTEAFF; D: NA; size: NA; V: TRBV11-2; J: TRBJ1-1
DNA: TGTGCCAGCTCACCAATCCCGCGTACCTCCGGGACACCCAAGCAGTACTTC; CDR3: CASSPIPRTSGTPKQYF; D: NA; size: NA; V: TRBV18; J: TRBJ2-7
DNA: TGTGCCAGCAGCTTAGAGTCCATGTTCTACGAGCAGTACTTC; CDR3: CASSLESMFYEQYF; D: NA; size: NA; V: TRBV7-8; J: TRBJ2-7
DNA: TGTGCCAGCAGCCTACATTGGGGGACAGGGGCAGACGGCGGCAATCAGCCCCAGCATTTT; CDR3: CASSLHWGTGADGGNQPQHF; D: TRBD1; size: few; V: TRBV7-3; J: TRBJ1-5
DNA: TGTGCCAGCAGTAGGGGACGGACGAGCTCCTACAATGAGCAGTTCTTC; CDR3: CASSRGRTSSYNEQFF; D: NA; size: NA; V: TRBV2; J: TRBJ2-1
DNA: TGTGCCAGCAGCCCCCTGGGTAGTGCGTATGGCTACACCTTC; CDR3: CASSPLGSAYGYTF; D: NA; size: NA; V: TRBV4-2; J: TRBJ1-2
DNA: TGTGCCAGCAGCGTATCCCCGGACAGGGACGAGCAGTACTTC; CDR3: CASSVSPDRDEQYF; D: TRBD1; size: NA; V: TRBV9; J: TRBJ2-7
DNA: TGTGCCAGCAGCTTAGCGCTTCGGGATGACTATGGCTACACCTTC; CDR3: CASSLALRDDYGYTF; D: NA; size: NA; V: TRBV7-2; J: TRBJ1-2
DNA: TGTGCCAGCACCGGGCCGGGAACTGAAGCTTTCTTT; CDR3: CASTGPGTEAFF; D: NA; size: NA; V: TRBV18; J: TRBJ1-1
DNA: TGTGCCAGCAGTTTAATTGACAGTGAGGCGTATTTT; CDR3: CASSLIDSEAYF; D: NA; size: once; V: TRBV28; J: TRBJ2-3
DNA: TGTGCCAGCAGGTTCCAGGGGATAGATACGCAGTATTTT; CDR3: CASRFQGIDTQYF; D: NA; size: NA; V: TRBV2; J: TRBJ2-3
DNA: TGTGCCAGCAGTGAAGCGCTTCGACGAGCGGGCGGATCCTACGAGCAGTACTTC; CDR3: CASSEALRRAGGSYEQYF; D: NA; size: NA; V: TRBV6-1; J: TRBJ2-7
DNA: TGTGCCAGCAGCCGGGACAGGGGCGCTACTGAAGCTTTCTTT; CDR3: CASSRDRGATEAFF; D: TRBD1; size: NA; V: TRBV27; J: TRBJ1-1
DNA: TGTGCCAGCAGTGCAAGACATTATAGCAATCAGCCCCAGCATTTT; CDR3: CASSARHYSNQPQHF; D: NA; size: NA; V: TRBV2; J: TRBJ1-5
DNA: TGTGCCAGCAGCTTAGGGGGCAGTCCACTGCAGTTCTTC; CDR3: CASSLGGSPLQFF; D: NA; size: NA; V: TRBV11-2; J: TRBJ2-1
DNA: TGCGCCAGCAGCTTATCCGCGGCAGGGGACTATGGCTACACCTTC; CDR3: CASSLSAAGDYGYTF; D: NA; size: NA; V: TRBV5-1; J: TRBJ1-2
DNA: TGTGCCAGCAGGGGGCCCGGGGAGCTAGCGGGAGTATGGGAGACCCAGTACTTC; CDR3: CASRGPGELAGVWETQYF; D: TRBD2; size: NA; V: TRBV28; J: TRBJ2-5
DNA: TGTGCCAGCACCGAAGTAAATGGGCAGCCCCAGCATTTT; CDR3: CASTEVNGQPQHF; D: NA; size: NA; V: TRBV6-5; J: TRBJ1-5
DNA: TGTGCCAGTAGTATAGATACGGGGTCCCAGCATTTT; CDR3: CASSIDTGSQHF; D: NA; size: NA; V: TRBV19; J: TRBJ1-5
DNA: TGTGCCAGCAGCCAATCGGTGGGAGCGAACACCGGGGAGCTGTTTTTT; CDR3: CASSQSVGANTGELFF; D: NA; size: NA; V: TRBV4-2; J: TRBJ2-2
DNA: TGCGCCAGCAGCCAAGTCCCCCGGACAGGGGTAGGTGAGCAGTTCTTC; CDR3: CASSQVPRTGVGEQFF; D: TRBD1; size: NA; V: TRBV4-1; J: TRBJ2-1
DNA: TGTGCCAGCAGTGCACTAGGGCTAGCGGAGCCGTACGACAATGAGCAGTTCTTC; CDR3: CASSALGLAEPYDNEQFF; D: TRBD2; size: NA; V: TRBV6-4; J: TRBJ2-1
DNA: TGTGCCAGCAGTTCAAGGACAGGGTATGATGGCTACACCTTC; CDR3: CASSSRTGYDGYTF; D: TRBD1; size: NA; V: TRBV27; J: TRBJ1-2
DNA: TGTGCCAGCAGACCGGGACAGGGGTCCTACGAGCAGTACTTC; CDR3: CASRPGQGSYEQYF; D: TRBD1; size: NA; V: TRBV6-5; J: TRBJ2-7
DNA: TGTGCCAGCAGCCTCGGGTGGGGGGACACTCCAGCAACTAATGAAAAACTGTTTTTT; CDR3: CASSLGWGDTPATNEKLFF; D: NA; size: NA; V: TRBV7-9; J: TRBJ1-4